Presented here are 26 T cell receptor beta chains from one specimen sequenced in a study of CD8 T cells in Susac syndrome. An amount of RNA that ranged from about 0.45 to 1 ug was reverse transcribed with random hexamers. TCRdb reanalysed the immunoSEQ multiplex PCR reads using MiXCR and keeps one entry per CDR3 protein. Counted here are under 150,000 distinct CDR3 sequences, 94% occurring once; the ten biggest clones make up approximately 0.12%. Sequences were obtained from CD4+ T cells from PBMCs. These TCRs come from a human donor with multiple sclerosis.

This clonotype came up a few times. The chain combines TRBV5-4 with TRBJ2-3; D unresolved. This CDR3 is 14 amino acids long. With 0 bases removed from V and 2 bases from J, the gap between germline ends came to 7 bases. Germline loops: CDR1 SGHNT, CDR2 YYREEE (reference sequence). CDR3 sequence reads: CASSLAADTDTQYF. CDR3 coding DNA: TGTGCCAGCAGCTTGGCGGCGGACACAGATACGCAGTATTTT.

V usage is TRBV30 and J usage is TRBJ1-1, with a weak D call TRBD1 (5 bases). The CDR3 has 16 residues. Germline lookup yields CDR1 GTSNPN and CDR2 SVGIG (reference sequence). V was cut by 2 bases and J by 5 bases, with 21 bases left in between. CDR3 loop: CAWSKGRGSGGTEAFF. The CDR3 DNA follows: TGTGCCTGGAGTAAGGGGCGCGGGTCGGGGGGTACTGAAGCTTTCTTT.

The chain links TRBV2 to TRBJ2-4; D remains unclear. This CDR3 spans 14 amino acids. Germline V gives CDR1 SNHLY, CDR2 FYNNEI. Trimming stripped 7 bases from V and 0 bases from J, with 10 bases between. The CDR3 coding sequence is TGTGCCAGCAATCAGAGACTAGCCAAAAACATTCAGTACTTC. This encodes CASNQRLAKNIQYF.

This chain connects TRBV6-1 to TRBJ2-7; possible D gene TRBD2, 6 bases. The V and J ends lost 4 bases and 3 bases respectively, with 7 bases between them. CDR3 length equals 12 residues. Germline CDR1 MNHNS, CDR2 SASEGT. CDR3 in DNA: TGTGCCAGCAGTGTGGGGGGCTACGAGCAGTACTTC. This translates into CASSVGGYEQYF.

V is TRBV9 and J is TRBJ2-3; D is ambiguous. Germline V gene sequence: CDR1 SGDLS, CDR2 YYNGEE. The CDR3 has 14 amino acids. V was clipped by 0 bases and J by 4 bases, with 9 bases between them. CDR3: CASSVVGTPDTQYF. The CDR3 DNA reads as TGTGCCAGCAGCGTAGTTGGTACACCAGATACGCAGTATTTT.

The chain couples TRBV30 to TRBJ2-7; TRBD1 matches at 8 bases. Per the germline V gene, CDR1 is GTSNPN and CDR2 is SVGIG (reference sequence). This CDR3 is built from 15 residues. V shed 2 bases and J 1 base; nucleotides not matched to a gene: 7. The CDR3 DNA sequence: TGTGCCTGGAGTTTCGGACAGGGATCATCCTACGAGCAGTACTTC. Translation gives CAWSFGQGSSYEQYF.

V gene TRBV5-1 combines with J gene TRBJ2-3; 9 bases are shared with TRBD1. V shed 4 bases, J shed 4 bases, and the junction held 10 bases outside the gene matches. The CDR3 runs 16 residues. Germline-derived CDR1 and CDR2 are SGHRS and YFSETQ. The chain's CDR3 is CASSPRVGTGSDTQYF. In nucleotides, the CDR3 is TGCGCCAGCAGCCCCAGGGTTGGGACAGGGTCAGATACGCAGTATTTT.

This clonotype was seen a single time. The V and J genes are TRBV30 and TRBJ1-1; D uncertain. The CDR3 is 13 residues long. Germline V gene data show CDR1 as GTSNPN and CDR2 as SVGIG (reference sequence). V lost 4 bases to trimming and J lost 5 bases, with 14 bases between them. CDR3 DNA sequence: TGTGCCTGGACGGATGGATTTCGGACTGAAGCTTTCTTT. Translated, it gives CAWTDGFRTEAFF.

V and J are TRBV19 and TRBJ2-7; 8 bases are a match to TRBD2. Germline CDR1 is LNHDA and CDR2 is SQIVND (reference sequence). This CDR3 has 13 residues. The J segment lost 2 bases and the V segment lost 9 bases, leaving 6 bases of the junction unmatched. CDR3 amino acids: CARYKAGAYEQYF. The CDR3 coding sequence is TGTGCCAGGTATAAAGCGGGAGCCTACGAGCAGTACTTC.

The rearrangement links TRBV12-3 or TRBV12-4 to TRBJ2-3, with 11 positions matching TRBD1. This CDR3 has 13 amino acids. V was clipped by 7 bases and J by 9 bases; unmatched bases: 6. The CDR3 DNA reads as TGTGCCAGCACTCGGACAGGGGGCTTAACGCAGTATTTT. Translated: CASTRTGGLTQYF.

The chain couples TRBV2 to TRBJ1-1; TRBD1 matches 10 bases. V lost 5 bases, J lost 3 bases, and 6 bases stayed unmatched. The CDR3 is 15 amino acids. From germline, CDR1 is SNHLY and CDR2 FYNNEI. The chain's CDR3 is CASSIGQGEYTEAFF. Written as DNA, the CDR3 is TGTGCCAGCAGTATCGGACAGGGGGAGTACACTGAAGCTTTCTTT. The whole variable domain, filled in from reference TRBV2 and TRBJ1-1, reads EPEVTQTPSHQVTQMGQEVILRCVPISNHLYFYWYRQILGQKVEFLVSFYNNEISEKSEIFDDQFSVERPDGSNFTLKIRSTKLEDSAMYFCASSIGQGEYTEAFFGQGTRLTVV.

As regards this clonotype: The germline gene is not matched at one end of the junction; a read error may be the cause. The CDR3 coding sequence is TGTGCTAGCAGCTTAGGTTCGTACAATGAGCAGTTCTTC. Amino acid sequence: CASSLGSYNEQFF. This chain uses TRBV7-7 with TRBJ2-1; D remains ambiguous. CDR1 is SSHAT, CDR2 FNYEAQ, per germline (reference sequence). The CDR3 consists of 13 residues.

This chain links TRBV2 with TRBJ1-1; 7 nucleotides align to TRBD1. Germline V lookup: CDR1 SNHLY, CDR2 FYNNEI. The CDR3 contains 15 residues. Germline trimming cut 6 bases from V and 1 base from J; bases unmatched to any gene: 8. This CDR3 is CASRDRTGGNTEAFF. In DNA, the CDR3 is TGTGCCAGCAGGGACCGGACAGGCGGGAACACTGAAGCTTTCTTT.

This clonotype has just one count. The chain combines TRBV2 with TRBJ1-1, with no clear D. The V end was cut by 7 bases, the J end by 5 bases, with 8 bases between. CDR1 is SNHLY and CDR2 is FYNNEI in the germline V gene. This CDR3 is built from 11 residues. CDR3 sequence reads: CASIVGTEAFF. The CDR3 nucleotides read TGTGCCAGCATTGTGGGGACTGAAGCTTTCTTT.

CDR3: CASSLRGYGYTF. The CDR3 nucleotides are TGTGCCAGCAGTTTACGAGGGTATGGCTACACCTTC. The rearrangement joins TRBV27 to TRBJ1-2; no clear D. Trimming stripped 2 bases from V and 5 bases from J, with 6 bases between. Germline V gene data show CDR1 as MNHEY and CDR2 as SMNVEV (reference sequence). The CDR3 runs 12 residues.

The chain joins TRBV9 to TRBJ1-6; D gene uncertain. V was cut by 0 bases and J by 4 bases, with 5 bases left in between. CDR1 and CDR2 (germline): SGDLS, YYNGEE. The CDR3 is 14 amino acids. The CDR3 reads CASSVGRYNSPLHF. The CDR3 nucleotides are TGTGCCAGCAGCGTAGGACGGTATAATTCACCCCTCCACTTT. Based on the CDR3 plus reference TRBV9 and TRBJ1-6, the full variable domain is DSGVTQTPKHLITATGQRVTLRCSPRSGDLSVYWYQQSLDQGLQFLIQYYNGEERAKGNILERFSAQQFPDLHSELNLSSLELGDSALYFCASSVGRYNSPLHFGNGTRLTVT.

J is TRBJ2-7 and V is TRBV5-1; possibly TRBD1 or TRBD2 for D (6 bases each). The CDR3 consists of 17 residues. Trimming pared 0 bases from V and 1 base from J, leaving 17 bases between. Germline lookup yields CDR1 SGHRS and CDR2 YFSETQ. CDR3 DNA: TGCGCCAGCAGCTTGGGAACCTCGGGGGCTCGTTCCTACGAGCAGTACTTC. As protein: CASSLGTSGARSYEQYF. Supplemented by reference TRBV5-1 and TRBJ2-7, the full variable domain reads KAGVTQTPRYLIKTRGQQVTLSCSPISGHRSVSWYQQTPGQGLQFLFEYFSETQRNKGNFPGRFSGRQFSNSRSEMNVSTLELGDSALYLCASSLGTSGARSYEQYFGPGTRLTVT.

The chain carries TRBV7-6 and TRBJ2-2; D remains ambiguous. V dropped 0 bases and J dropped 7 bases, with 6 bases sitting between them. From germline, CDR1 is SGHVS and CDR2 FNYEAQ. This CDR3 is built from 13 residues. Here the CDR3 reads CASSLASNGELFF. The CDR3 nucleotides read TGTGCCAGCAGCTTAGCTAGCAACGGGGAGCTGTTTTTT.

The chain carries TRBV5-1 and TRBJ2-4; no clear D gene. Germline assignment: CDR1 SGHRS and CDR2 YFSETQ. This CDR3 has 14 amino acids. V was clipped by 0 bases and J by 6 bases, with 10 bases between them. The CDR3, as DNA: TGCGCCAGCAGCTTGGGGATCTGGGGAAACATTCAGTACTTC. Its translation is CASSLGIWGNIQYF. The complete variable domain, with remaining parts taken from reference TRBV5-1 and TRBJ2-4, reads KAGVTQTPRYLIKTRGQQVTLSCSPISGHRSVSWYQQTPGQGLQFLFEYFSETQRNKGNFPGRFSGRQFSNSRSEMNVSTLELGDSALYLCASSLGIWGNIQYFGAGTRLSVL.

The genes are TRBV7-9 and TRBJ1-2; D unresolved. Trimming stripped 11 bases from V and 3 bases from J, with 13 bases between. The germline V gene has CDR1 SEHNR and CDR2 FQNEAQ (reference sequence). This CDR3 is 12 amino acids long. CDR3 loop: CALQRPDYGYTF. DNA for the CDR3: TGTGCCTTACAGAGGCCGGACTATGGCTACACCTTC.

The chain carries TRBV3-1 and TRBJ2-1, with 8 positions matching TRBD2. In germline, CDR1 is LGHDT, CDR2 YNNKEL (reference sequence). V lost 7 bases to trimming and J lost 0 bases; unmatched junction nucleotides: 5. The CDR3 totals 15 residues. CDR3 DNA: TGTGCCAGCACCTCACGGGGGGGCTCCTACAATGAGCAGTTCTTC. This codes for CASTSRGGSYNEQFF.

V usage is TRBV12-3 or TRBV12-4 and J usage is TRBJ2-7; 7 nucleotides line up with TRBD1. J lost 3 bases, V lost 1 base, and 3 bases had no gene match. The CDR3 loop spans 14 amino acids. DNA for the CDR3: TGTGCCAGCAGTTTAGGAGGGGGCGGCTACGAGCAGTACTTC. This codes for CASSLGGGGYEQYF.

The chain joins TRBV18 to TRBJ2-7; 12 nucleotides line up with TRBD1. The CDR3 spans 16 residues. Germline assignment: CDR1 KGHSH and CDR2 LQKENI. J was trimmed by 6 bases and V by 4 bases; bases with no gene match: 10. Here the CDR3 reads CASSLIPGTGGFEQYF. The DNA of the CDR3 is TGTGCCAGCTCACTCATTCCCGGGACAGGGGGCTTCGAGCAGTACTTC.

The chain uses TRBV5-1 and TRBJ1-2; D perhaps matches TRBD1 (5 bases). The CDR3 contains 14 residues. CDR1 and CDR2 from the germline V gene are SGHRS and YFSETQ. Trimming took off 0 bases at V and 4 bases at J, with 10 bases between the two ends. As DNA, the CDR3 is TGCGCCAGCAGCTTGGAGGGGTTCGTCTATGGCTACACCTTC. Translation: CASSLEGFVYGYTF.

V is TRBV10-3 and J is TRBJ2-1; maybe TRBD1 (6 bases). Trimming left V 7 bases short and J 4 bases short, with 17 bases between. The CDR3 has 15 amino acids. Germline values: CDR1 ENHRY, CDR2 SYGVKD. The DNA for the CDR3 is TGTGCCATCACGGCGGGCAGGGGCCCTTACAATGAGCAGTTCTTC. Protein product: CAITAGRGPYNEQFF.

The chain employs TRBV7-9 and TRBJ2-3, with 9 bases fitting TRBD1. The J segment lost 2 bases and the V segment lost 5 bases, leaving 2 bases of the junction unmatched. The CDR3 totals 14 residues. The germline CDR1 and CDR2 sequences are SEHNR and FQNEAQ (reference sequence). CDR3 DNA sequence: TGTGCCAGCAGCCGGACAGGGGACACAGATACGCAGTATTTT. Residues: CASSRTGDTDTQYF.